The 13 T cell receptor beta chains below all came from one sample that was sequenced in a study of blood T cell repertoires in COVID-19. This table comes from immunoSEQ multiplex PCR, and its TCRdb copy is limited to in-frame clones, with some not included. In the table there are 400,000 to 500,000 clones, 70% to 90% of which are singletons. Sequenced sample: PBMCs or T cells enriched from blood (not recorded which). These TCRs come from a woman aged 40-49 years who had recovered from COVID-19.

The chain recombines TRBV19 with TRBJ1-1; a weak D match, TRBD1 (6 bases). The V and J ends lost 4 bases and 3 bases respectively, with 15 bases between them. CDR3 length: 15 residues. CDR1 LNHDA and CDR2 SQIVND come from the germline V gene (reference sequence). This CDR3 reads CASSNSQGLYTEAFF. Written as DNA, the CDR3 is TGTGCCAGTAGTAACTCCCAGGGGTTGTACACTGAAGCTTTCTTT.

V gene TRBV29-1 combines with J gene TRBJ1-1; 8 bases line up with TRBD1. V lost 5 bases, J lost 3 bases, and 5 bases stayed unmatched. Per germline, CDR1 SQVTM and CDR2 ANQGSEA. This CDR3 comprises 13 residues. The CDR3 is CSVPATGDTEAFF. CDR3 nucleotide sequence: TGCAGCGTTCCTGCGACAGGGGACACTGAAGCTTTCTTT.

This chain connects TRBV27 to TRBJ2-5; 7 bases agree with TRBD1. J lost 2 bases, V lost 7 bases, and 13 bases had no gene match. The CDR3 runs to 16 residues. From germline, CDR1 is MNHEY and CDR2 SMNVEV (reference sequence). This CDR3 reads CASTLTGSSIQETQYF. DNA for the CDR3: TGTGCCAGCACCCTGACAGGGTCGTCGATTCAAGAGACCCAGTACTTC.

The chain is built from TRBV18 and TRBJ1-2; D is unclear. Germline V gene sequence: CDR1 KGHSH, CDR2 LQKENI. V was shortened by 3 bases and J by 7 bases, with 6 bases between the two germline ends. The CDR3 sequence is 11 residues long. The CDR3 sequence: CASSPAVGYTF. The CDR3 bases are TGTGCCAGCTCACCTGCGGTTGGCTACACCTTC.

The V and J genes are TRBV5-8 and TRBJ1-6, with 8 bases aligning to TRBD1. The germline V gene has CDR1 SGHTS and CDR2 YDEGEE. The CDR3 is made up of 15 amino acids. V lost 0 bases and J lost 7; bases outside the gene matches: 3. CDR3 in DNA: TGTGCCAGCAGCTTGGCCGGGACAGGAAATTCACCCCTCCACTTT. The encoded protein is CASSLAGTGNSPLHF.

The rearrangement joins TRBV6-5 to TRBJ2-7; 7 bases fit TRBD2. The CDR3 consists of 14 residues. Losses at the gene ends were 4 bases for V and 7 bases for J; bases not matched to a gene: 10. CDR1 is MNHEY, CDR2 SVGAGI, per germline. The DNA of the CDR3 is TGTGCCAGCAGTTCCAGGGACCCCGGGAGGGAGCAGTACTTC. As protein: CASSSRDPGREQYF.

The CDR3 region is CASSKEWRDGSRNEKLFF. The CDR3 nucleotides read TGTGCCAGCAGCAAAGAGTGGCGGGATGGCAGTAGAAATGAAAAACTGTTTTTT. J is TRBJ1-4 and V is TRBV21-1. TRBV21-1 is a pseudogene. This CDR3 is built from 18 residues.

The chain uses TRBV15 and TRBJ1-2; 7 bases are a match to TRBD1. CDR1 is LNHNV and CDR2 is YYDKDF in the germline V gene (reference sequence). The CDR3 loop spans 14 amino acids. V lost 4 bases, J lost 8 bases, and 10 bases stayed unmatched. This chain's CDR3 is CATSTSGGTGGYTF. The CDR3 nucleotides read TGTGCCACCAGCACCTCAGGGGGAACGGGAGGCTACACCTTC.

The CDR3: CASSATDRVIYNEQFF. The CDR3 region has the DNA TGTGCCAGCAGCGCCACGGACAGGGTCATCTACAATGAGCAGTTCTTC. The genes are TRBV7-8 and TRBJ2-1; 8 bases match TRBD1. The germline gives CDR1 SGHVS, CDR2 FQNEAQ. Trimming at V came to 5 bases and at J to 3 bases, leaving 9 bases not matched to a gene. This CDR3 comprises 16 residues.

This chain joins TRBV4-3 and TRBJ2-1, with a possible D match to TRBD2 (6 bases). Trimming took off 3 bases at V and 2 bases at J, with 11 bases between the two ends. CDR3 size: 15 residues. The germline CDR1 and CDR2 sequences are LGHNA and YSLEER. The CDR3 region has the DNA TGCGCCAGCAGCCACCGGGACTCAACCTACAATGAGCAGTTCTTC. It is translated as CASSHRDSTYNEQFF.

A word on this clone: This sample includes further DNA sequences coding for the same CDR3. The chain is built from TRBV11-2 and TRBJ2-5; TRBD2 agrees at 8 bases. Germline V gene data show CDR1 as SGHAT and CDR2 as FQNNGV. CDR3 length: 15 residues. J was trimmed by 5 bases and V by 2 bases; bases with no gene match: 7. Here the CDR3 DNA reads TGTGCCAGCAGCTTATCCACGGGAGGGGGGGAGACCCAGTACTTC. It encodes CASSLSTGGGETQYF. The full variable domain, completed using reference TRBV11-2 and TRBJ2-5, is EAGVAQSPRYKIIEKRQSVAFWCNPISGHATLYWYQQILGQGPKLLIQFQNNGVVDDSQLPKDRFSAERLKGVDSTLKIQPAKLEDSAVYLCASSLSTGGGETQYFGPGTRLLVL.

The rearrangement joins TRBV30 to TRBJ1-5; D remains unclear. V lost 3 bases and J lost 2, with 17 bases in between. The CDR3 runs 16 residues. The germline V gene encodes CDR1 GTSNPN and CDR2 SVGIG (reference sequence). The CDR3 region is CAWSARRGVGNQPQHF. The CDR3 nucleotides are TGTGCCTGGAGCGCTAGACGGGGAGTGGGCAATCAGCCCCAGCATTTT. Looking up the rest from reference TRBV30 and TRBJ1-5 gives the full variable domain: SQTIHQWPATLVQPVGSPLSLECTVEGTSNPNLYWYRQAAGRGLQLLFYSVGIGQISSEVPQNLSASRPQDRQFILSSKKLLLSDSGFYLCAWSARRGVGNQPQHFGDGTRLSIL.

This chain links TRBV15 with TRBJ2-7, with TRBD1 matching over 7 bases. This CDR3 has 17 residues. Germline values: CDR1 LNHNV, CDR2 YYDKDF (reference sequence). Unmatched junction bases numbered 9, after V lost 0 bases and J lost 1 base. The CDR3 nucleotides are TGTGCCACCAGCAGAGATATCGCGGACAGGATATCCTACGAGCAGTACTTC. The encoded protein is CATSRDIADRISYEQYF.